What follows is one TCR beta chain and its context. The target antigen is unknown. The time point here: newly diagnosed GD, antithyroid drugs for less than 3 months. After RNA was extracted from PBMCs, the TCR library was made from it. This record comes from a study of regulatory T cells in long-lasting Graves disease. In building TCR beta libraries, iRepertoire HTBI primers were used together with Arm-PCR of CDR3 regions. TCRdb reprocessed the multiplex PCR reads via MiXCR and lists one record per CDR3 protein. The sample lists approximately 300,000 distinct CDR3 sequences, about 20% occurring once. Germline values: CDR1 MDHEN, CDR2 SYDVKM. Between the trimmed V and J ends, which lost 7 bases and 7 bases, there was a span of 14 bases. The CDR3 consists of 12 residues. General observations from the study: Those with persistent Graves' had less TCR diversity than newly diagnosed patients. Thyroid tissue was not studied; only peripheral blood was. New patients shared some 890 public clonotypes, fewer than the 2,500 to 3,500 shared by persistent patients. There was favoring of TRBV28, TRBJ1-2 and TRBJ2-5 in persistent disease.

The sequencing here drew on peripheral blood mononuclear cells (PBMCs), taken at new diagnosis, from a patient treated with antithyroid drugs. The chain uses TRBV28 and TRBJ2-7; D might be TRBD2 (5 bases). The sequence came from a female donor with Graves disease. CDR3 nucleotides: TGTGCCAGCAACTCCAGAGGGCCTGAGCAGTACTTC. Its protein product is CASNSRGPEQYF.